This T cell receptor (beta chain) was observed in a study of Ad26.COV2.S vaccination and SARS-CoV-2 variants. Study in general: Ad26.COV2.S arm of COV1001 included the donor.

V was pared by 6 bases and J by 5 bases, with 4 bases of the junction left unmatched. Germline lookup yields CDR1 SGHAT and CDR2 FQDESV (reference sequence). CDR3 length: 12 residues. Generated by immunoSEQ multiplex PCR, the TCRdb table keeps only in-frame clones and is missing some. The table shows roughly 380,000 clones, with roughly 90% occurring only once. Treatment specified: approximately 18 received Ad26.COV2.S at low or high dose, single or two shots; 5 received placebo; per-sample allocation not given. Sampling took place 63 days after the first vaccine or placebo injection. The starting material was peripheral blood, obtained in a trial of Ad26.COV2.S vaccine versus placebo. This receptor was identified in a person aged 18-60 years who received the Ad26.COV2.S COVID-19 vaccine or a placebo. J is TRBJ2-7 and V is TRBV11-1; 7 bases fit TRBD1. The CDR3 reads CASSEGGNEQYF. The CDR3 DNA sequence: TGTGCCAGCAGTGAAGGGGGCAACGAGCAGTACTTC.